This entry features one T cell receptor beta chain sequence. Other DNA sequences in this specimen translate into the identical CDR3. It was CD45RO-negative cells, positively selected for CCR7, that made up naive CD8 cells, with terminally differentiated effector memory CD45RA+ cells excluded. This sample stems from a study of shared clonotypes between healthy human individuals. V was shortened by 3 bases and J by 2 bases, with 8 bases between the two germline ends. In germline, CDR1 is MNHEY, CDR2 SMNVEV (reference sequence). The CDR3 sequence is 13 residues long. Investigators spread the genomic DNA of each subset evenly over several immunoSEQ plates. Some clones are missing from TCRdb's copy, which holds only in-frame ones; the method was immunoSEQ multiplex PCR. The table includes millions of clones, around 96% detected once.

This clonotype was obtained from a man between 18 and 35 years old in good health. The sample comprised naive CD8+ T cells sorted from blood. J is TRBJ2-7 and V is TRBV27; D remains unclear. As DNA, the CDR3 is TGTGCCAGCAGTTTTGGGCCCCCCTACGAGCAGTACTTC. It codes for CASSFGPPYEQYF.